This T cell receptor beta chain comes out of a study of cytomegalovirus exposure and HLA in healthy donors. Findings and caveats of the study: The only immune exposure information that was available was CMV serostatus.

A remark on this clone: Its specificity is not known.

The primer mix had 60 Vbeta and 13 Jbeta primers. Repertoires were generated with immunoSEQ multiplex PCR, while TCRdb's copy carries only in-frame clones and drops some. Of 160,000 or so clones in the sample, 81% were seen once. CDR1 SEHNR and CDR2 FQNEAQ come from the germline V gene (reference sequence). This CDR3 spans 12 amino acids. Trimming took off 1 base at V and 5 bases at J, with 5 bases between the two ends. The sequence derives from a woman under 30 in good health and CMV-seropositive. The sequencing sample was made of PBMCs. The chain combines TRBV7-9 with TRBJ1-2; D remains unclear. DNA for the CDR3: TGTGCCAGCAGCTTAGACGGTTATGGCTACACCTTC. Translated, it gives CASSLDGYGYTF.